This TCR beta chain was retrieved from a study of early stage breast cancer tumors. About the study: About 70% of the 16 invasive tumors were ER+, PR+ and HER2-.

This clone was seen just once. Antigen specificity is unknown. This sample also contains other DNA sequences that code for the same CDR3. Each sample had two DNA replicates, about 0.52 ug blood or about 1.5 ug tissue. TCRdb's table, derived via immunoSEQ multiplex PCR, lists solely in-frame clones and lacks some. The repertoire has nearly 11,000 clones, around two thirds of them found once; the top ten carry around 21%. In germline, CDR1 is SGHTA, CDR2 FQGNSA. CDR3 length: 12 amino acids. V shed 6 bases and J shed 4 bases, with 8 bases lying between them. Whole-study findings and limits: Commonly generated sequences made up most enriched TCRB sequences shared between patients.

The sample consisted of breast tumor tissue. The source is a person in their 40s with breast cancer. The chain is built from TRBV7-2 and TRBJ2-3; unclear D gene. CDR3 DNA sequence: TGTGCCAGCAGTATCGGCCCAGATACGCAGTATTTT. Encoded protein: CASSIGPDTQYF.